Listed here is a single T cell receptor (beta chain). What it binds is unknown. This specimen comes from a study of graft-versus-host responses after intestinal transplantation. Background on the study: Multivisceral, liver-intestinal, or isolated intestinal grafts went to recipients. Overall study results and limits: GvH clones occurred in recipient marrow; some first appeared in ileum or blood.

CDR1 KGHSH and CDR2 LQKENI come from the germline V gene. The CDR3 runs to 14 residues. V lost 4 bases to trimming and J lost 2 bases, with 12 bases between them. This table comes from immunoSEQ multiplex PCR, and its TCRdb copy is limited to in-frame clones, with some not included. The table has 45,000 to 60,000 clones, approximately 91% seen once. This clonotype was obtained from a human donor who was the organ donor for an intestinal transplant. The rearrangement joins TRBV18 to TRBJ2-7; D is unresolved. The specimen comprised unstimulated CD4+ T cells sorted from spleen or lymph node cells, sampled before transplant. For the CDR3, the DNA is TGTGCCAGCTCACGTGACCCGGTACCCTACGAGCAGTACTTC. This sequence encodes CASSRDPVPYEQYF.